This TCR beta chain appears in the sequencing data of a study of control samples from healthy donors and cancer patients. Trimming took 8 bases from V and 5 from J, leaving 7 bases between them. The CDR3 runs to 11 residues. Method: immunoSEQ multiplex PCR; TCRdb's copy keeps in-frame clones and lacks some. The table shows 100,000 to 150,000 clones, with approximately 95% occurring only once. The chain recombines TRBV12-3 or TRBV12-4 with TRBJ2-1, with unresolved D. This receptor was identified in a man aged 25-40 years in good health. Sequencing used blood. In DNA form, the CDR3 reads TGTGCCAGCCGGACGGACAATGAGCAGTTCTTC. Amino acid sequence: CASRTDNEQFF.